This TCR beta chain came from a study of T-cell reconstitution after alpha-beta-depleted transplantation in children. Construction of the TCRbeta library involved unique molecular identifiers. Each CDR3 protein is one row after TCRdb ran MiXCR on the PCR reads. This table holds about 610,000 distinct CDR3 sequences, more than 9% found once. CDR1 and CDR2 from the germline V gene are DFQATT and SNEGSKA (reference sequence). Trimming cost V 6 bases and J 0 bases, with 12 bases left between them. CDR3 length: 13 residues. This clonotype was observed a handful of times. J is TRBJ2-7 and V is TRBV20-1; D is possibly TRBD2 (5 bases). This sequence originates from a human donor who donated a stem cell graft to a child with acute myeloid leukemia. The material was PBMCs from the stem cell graft donor, obtained from the stem cell graft. CDR3 sequence (DNA): TGCAGTGCACCCGTTCGGGGCTCCTACGAGCAGTACTTC. This encodes CSAPVRGSYEQYF.